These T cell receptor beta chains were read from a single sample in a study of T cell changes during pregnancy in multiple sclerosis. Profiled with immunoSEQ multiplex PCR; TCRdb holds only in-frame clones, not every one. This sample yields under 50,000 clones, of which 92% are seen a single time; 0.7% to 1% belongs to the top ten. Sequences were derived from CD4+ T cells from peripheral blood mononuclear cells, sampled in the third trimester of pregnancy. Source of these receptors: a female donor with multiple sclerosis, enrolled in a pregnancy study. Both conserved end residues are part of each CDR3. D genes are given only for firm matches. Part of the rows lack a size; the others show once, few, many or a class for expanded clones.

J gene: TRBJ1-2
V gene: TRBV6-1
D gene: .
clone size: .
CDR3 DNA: TGTGCCAGCAGAGGCCTGAACCGGGGTTATGGCTACACCTTC
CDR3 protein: CASRGLNRGYGYTF

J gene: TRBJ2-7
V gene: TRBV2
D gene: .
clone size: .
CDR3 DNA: TGTGCCAGCAGGATGGACAGTGCGAACTACGAGCAGTACTTC
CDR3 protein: CASRMDSANYEQYF

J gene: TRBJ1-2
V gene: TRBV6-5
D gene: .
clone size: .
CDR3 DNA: TGTGCCAGCAAATTGGGGGGGCATGGCTACACCTTC
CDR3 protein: CASKLGGHGYTF

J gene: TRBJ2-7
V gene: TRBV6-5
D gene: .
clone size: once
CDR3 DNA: TGTGCCAGCAGTTACTCTGTCAGTTCCTACGAGCAGTACTTC
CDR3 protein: CASSYSVSSYEQYF

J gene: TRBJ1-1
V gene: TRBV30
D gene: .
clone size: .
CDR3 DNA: TGTGCCTGGACCCACCAGGGCAGGGGTTCCAACACTGAAGCTTTCTTT
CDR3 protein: CAWTHQGRGSNTEAFF

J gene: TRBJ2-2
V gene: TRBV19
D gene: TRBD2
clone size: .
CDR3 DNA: TGTGCCAGTAGCAACGGAGCGGGGGCGAACACCGGGGAGCTGTTTTTT
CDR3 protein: CASSNGAGANTGELFF

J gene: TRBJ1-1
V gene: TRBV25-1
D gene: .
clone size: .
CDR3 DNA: TGTGCCAGCATCCCCATCCAGGGTATCGACACTGAAGCTTTCTTT
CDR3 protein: CASIPIQGIDTEAFF

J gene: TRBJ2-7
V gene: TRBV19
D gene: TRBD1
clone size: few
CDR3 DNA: TGTGCCAGTAGGACGGGACAGGACTACGAGCAGTACTTC
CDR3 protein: CASRTGQDYEQYF

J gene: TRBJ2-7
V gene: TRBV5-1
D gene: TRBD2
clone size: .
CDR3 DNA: TGCGCCAGCAGCTTGGATGGCGGGAGTAGCTCCTACGAGCAGTACTTC
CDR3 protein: CASSLDGGSSSYEQYF

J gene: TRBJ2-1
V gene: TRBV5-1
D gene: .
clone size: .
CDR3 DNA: TGCGCCAGCAGCGTACAGGGTCCCCCTAACAATGAGCAGTTCTTC
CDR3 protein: CASSVQGPPNNEQFF

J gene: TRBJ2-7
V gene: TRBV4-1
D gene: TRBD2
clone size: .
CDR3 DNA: TGCGCCAGCAGCCAAGCATCGGGGGGAGCCTCCTACGAGCAGTACTTC
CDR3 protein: CASSQASGGASYEQYF

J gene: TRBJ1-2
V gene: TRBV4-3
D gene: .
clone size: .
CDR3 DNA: TGCGCCAGCAGCCAAAACAGGGCTTTTAACTATGGCTACACCTTC
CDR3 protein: CASSQNRAFNYGYTF

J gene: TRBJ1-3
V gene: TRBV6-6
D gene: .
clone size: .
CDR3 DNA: TGTGCCAGCAGTTACGCCGACAGACCCTCTGGAAACACCATATATTTT
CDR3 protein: CASSYADRPSGNTIYF

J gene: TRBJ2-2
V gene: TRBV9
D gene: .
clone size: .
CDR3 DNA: TGTGCCAGCAGCGTCGTAACGGGGGCGAACACCGGGGAGCTGTTTTTT
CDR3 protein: CASSVVTGANTGELFF

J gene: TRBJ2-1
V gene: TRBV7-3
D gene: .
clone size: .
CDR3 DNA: TGTGCCAGCAGCTTACTGTCTAGCGTCAATGAGCAGTTCTTC
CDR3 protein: CASSLLSSVNEQFF

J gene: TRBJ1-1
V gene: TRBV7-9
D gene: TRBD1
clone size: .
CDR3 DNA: TGTGCCAGCAGCTTGCGTGACAGGGGTGTCACTGAAGCTTTCTTT
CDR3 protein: CASSLRDRGVTEAFF

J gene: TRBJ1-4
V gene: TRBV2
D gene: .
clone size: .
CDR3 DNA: TGTGCCAGCAGGGCCGGGTTGGATGAAAAACTGTTTTTT
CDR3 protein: CASRAGLDEKLFF

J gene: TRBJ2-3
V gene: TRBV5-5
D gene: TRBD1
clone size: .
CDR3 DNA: TGTGCCAGCAGGCCAGTACAGGGGGACGTTCGGTCAGATACGCAGTATTTT
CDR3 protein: CASRPVQGDVRSDTQYF